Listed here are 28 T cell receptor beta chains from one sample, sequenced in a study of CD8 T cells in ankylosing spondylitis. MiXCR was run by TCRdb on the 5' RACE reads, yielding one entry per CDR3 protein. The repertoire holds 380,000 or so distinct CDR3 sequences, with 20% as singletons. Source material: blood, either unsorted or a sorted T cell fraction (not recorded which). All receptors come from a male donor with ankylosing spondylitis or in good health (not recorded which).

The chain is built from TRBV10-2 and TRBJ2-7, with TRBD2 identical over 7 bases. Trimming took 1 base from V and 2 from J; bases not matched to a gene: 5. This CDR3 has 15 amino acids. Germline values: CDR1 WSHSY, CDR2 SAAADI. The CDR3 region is CASSEWEGSPYEQYF. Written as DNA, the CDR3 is TGCGCCAGCAGTGAGTGGGAGGGCAGCCCCTACGAGCAGTACTTC.

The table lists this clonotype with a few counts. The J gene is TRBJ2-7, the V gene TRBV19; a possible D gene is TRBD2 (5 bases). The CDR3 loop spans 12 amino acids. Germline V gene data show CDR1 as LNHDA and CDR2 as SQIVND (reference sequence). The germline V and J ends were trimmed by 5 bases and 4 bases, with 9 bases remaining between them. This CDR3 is CASSGSGYEQYF. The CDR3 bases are TGTGCCAGTAGTGGGAGTGGGTACGAGCAGTACTTC.

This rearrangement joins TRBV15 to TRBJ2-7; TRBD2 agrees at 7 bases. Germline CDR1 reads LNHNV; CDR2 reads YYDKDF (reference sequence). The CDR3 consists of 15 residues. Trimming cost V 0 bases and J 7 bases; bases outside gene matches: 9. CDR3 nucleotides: TGTGCCACCAGCAGAGATCTGGGAGCGGGGCGGGAGCAGTACTTC. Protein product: CATSRDLGAGREQYF. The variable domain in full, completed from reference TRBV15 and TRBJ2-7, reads DAMVIQNPRYQVTQFGKPVTLSCSQTLNHNVMYWYQQKSSQAPKLLFHYYDKDFNNEADTPDNFQSRRPNTSFCFLDIRSPGLGDTAMYLCATSRDLGAGREQYFGPGTRLTVT.

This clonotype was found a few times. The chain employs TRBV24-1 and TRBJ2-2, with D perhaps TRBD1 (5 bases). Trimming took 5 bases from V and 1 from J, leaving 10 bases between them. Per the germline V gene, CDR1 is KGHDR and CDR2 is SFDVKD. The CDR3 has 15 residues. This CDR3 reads CATSGAGRNTGELFF. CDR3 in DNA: TGTGCCACCAGTGGGGCAGGGCGGAACACCGGGGAGCTGTTTTTT.

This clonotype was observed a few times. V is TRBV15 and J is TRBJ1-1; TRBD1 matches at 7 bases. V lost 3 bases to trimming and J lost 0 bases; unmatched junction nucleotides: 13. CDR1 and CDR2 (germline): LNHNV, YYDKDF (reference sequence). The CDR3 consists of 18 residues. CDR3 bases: TGTGCCACCAGCAGGAGGACAGGACAGTACGCCATGAACACTGAAGCTTTCTTT. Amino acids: CATSRRTGQYAMNTEAFF.

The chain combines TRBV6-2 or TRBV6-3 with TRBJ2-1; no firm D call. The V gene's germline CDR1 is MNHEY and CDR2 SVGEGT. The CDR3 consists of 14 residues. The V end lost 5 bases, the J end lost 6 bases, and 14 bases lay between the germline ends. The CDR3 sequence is CASSRPVLGNEQFF. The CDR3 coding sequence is TGTGCCAGCAGTAGACCGGTGCTGGGCAATGAGCAGTTCTTC.

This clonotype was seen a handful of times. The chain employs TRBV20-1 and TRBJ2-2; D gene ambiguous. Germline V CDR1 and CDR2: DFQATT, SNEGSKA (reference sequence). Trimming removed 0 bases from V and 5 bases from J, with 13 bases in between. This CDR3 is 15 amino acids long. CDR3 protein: CSARDWPEETGELFF. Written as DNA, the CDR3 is TGCAGTGCTAGAGATTGGCCCGAGGAGACCGGGGAGCTGTTTTTT.

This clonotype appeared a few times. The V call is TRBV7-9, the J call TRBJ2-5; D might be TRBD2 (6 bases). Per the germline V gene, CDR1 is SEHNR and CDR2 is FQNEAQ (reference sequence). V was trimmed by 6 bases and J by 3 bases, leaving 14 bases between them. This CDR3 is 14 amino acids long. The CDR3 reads CASSSRGSEETQYF. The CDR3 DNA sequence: TGTGCCAGCAGTTCCCGGGGGAGCGAAGAGACCCAGTACTTC.

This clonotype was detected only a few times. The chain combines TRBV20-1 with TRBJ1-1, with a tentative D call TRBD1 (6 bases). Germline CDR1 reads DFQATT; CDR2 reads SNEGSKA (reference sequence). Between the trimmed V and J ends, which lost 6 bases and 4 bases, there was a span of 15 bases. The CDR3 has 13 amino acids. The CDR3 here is CSAPAGVATEAFF. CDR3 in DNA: TGCAGTGCCCCGGCAGGGGTGGCCACTGAAGCTTTCTTT.

The DNA of the CDR3 is TGTGCCAGCAGCTTAGCACAGGGTTCCCTCAGGGAGCAGTACTTC. Translating it yields CASSLAQGSLREQYF. J is TRBJ2-7 and V is TRBV11-2, with D possibly matching TRBD1 (6 bases). The germline V gene has CDR1 SGHAT and CDR2 FQNNGV. Trimming shortened V by 1 base and J by 7 bases, and 17 bases separated the two germline ends. The CDR3 runs to 15 residues. The full variable domain, rest sourced from reference TRBV11-2 and TRBJ2-7, is EAGVAQSPRYKIIEKRQSVAFWCNPISGHATLYWYQQILGQGPKLLIQFQNNGVVDDSQLPKDRFSAERLKGVDSTLKIQPAKLEDSAVYLCASSLAQGSLREQYFGPGTRLTVT.

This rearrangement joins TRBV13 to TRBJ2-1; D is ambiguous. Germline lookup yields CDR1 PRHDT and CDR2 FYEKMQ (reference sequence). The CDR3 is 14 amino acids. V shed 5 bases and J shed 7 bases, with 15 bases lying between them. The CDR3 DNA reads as TGTGCCAGCAGCCCCCGGGCCTTGGGGAATGAGCAGTTCTTC. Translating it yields CASSPRALGNEQFF.

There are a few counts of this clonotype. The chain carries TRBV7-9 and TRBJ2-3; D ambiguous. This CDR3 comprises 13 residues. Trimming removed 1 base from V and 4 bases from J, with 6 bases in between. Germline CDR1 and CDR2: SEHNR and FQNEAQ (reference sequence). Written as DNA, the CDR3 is TGTGCCAGCAGCTTAGTCTTTGCAGATACGCAGTATTTT. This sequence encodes CASSLVFADTQYF. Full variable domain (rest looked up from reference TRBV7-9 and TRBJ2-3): DTGVSQNPRHKITKRGQNVTFRCDPISEHNRLYWYRQTLGQGPEFLTYFQNEAQLEKSRLLSDRFSAERPKGSFSTLEIQRTEQGDSAMYLCASSLVFADTQYFGPGTRLTVL.

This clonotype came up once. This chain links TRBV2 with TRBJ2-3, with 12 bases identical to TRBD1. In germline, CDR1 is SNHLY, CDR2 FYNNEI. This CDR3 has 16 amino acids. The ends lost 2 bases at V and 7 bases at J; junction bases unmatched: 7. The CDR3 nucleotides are TGTGCCAGCAGTGAATATATCGGGACAGGGGGCAATACGCAGTATTTT. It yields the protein CASSEYIGTGGNTQYF.

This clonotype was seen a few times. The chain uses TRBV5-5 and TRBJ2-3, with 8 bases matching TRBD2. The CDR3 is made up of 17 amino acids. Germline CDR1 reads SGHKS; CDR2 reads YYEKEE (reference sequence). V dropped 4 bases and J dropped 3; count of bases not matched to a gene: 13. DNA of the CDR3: TGTGCCAGCAGCACCGCCCCGGCCGGGAGGGTGACAGATACGCAGTATTTT. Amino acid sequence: CASSTAPAGRVTDTQYF.

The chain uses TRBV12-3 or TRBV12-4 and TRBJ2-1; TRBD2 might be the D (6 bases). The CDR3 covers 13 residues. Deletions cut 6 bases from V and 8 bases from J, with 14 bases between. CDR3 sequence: CASRAPGDDEQFF. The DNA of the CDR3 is TGTGCCAGCAGAGCCCCGGGGGACGATGAGCAGTTCTTC.

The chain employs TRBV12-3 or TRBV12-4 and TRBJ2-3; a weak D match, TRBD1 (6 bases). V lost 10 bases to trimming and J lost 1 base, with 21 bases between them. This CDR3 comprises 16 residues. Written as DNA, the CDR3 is TGTGCCACCGCGAAGACAGGTCGGGGAGGCACAGATACGCAGTATTTT. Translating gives CATAKTGRGGTDTQYF.

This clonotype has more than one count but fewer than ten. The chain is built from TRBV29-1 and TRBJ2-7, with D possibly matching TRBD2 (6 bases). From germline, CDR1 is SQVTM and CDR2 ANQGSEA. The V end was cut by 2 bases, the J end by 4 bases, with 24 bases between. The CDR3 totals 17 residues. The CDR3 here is CSVEWRANTHGEYEQYF. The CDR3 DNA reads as TGCAGCGTTGAATGGAGGGCCAACACCCACGGAGAATACGAGCAGTACTTC.

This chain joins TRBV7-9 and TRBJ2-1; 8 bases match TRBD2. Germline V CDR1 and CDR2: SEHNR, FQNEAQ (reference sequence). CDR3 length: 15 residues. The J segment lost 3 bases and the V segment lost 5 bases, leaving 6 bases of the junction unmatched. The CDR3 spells CASSTSGGVYNEQFF. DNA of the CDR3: TGTGCCAGCAGCACAAGCGGGGGTGTCTACAATGAGCAGTTCTTC.

The CDR3 region has the DNA TGTGCCAGTAGTATGTCCAGTAGCTCCTACGAGCAGTACTTC. Translation gives CASSMSSSSYEQYF. The gene calls are TRBV19 and TRBJ2-7; D is undetermined. Germline CDR1 reads LNHDA; CDR2 reads SQIVND (reference sequence). The CDR3 is 14 residues long. Between the trimmed V and J ends, which lost 3 bases and 0 bases, there was a span of 9 bases.

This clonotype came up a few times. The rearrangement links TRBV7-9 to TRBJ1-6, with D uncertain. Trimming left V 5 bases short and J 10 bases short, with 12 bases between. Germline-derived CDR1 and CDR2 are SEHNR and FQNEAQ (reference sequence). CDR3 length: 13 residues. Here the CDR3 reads CASSLPLGSPLHF. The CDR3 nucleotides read TGTGCCAGCAGCCTCCCGCTCGGGTCACCCCTCCACTTT.

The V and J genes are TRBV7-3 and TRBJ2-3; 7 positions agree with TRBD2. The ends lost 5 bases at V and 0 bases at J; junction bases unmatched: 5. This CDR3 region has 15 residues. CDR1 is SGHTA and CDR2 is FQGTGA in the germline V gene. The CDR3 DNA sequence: TGTGCCAGCAGCCCCATCGGGGGGAGCACAGATACGCAGTATTTT. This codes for CASSPIGGSTDTQYF.

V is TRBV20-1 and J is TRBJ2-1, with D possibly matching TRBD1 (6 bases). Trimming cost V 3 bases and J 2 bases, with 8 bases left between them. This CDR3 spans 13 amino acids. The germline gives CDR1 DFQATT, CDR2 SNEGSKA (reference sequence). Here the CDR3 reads CSASNRAYNEQFF. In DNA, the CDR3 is TGCAGTGCTAGTAACAGGGCCTACAATGAGCAGTTCTTC.

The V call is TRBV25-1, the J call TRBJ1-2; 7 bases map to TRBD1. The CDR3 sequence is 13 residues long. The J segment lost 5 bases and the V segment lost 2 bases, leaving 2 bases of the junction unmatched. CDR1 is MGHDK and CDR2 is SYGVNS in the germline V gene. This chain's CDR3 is CASSEAGQYGYTF. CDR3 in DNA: TGTGCCAGCAGTGAAGCGGGACAGTATGGCTACACCTTC.

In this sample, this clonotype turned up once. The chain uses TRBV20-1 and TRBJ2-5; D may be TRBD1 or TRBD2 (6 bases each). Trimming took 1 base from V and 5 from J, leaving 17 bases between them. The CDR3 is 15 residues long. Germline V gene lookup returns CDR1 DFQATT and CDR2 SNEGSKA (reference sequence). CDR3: CSARVSGAWRETQYF. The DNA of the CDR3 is TGCAGTGCTAGAGTTTCGGGGGCGTGGCGGGAGACCCAGTACTTC.

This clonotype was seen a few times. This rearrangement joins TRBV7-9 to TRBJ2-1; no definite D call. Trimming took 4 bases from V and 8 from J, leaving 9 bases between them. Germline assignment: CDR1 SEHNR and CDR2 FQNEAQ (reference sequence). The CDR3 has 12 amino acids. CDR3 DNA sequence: TGTGCCAGCAGCTCAATAGTCTATGAGCAGTTCTTC. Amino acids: CASSSIVYEQFF.

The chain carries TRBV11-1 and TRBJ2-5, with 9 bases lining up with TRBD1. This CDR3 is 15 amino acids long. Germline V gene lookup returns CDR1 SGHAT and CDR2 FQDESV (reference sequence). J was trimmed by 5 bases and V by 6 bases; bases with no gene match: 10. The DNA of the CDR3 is TGTGCCAGCAGTTTCGGACAGGGGACAGGGGAGACCCAGTACTTC. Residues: CASSFGQGTGETQYF.

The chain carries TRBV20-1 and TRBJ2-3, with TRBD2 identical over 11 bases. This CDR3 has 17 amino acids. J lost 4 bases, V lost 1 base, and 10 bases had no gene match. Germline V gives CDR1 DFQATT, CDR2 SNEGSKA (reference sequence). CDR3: CSARAVAGGQRSDTQYF. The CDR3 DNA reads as TGCAGTGCTAGAGCGGTAGCGGGGGGGCAGCGGTCAGATACGCAGTATTTT.

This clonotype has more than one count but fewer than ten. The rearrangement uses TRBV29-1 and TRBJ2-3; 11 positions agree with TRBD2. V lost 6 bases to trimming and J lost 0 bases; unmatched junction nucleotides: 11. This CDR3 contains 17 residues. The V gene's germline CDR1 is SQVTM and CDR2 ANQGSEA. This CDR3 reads CSVYSGGAIGSTDTQYF. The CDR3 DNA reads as TGCAGCGTCTATAGCGGGGGGGCGATAGGAAGCACAGATACGCAGTATTTT.